This TCR beta chain is drawn from a study of blood T cell dynamics during melanoma immunotherapy. As for time point: pre-treatment baseline. Apart from two fast progressors, RECIST 1.1 response was judged 12 weeks post-infusion. TCRdb's copy holds only in-frame clones and misses some; the assay was immunoSEQ multiplex PCR. This sample carries about 4,900 clones, approximately 83% of them seen once, and the ten largest clones take around a third. This sequence was found in a human donor with melanoma. The specimen comprised blood, sampled from a patient treated with checkpoint blockade.

CDR3 sequence (DNA): TGTGCCAGCGTACCGGACAGGGGACGAGAGCAGTTCTTC. Translating it yields CASVPDRGREQFF. V gene TRBV5-4 combines with J gene TRBJ2-1, with 9 bases matching TRBD1. The germline gives CDR1 SGHNT, CDR2 YYREEE (reference sequence). This CDR3 spans 13 amino acids. Unmatched junction bases numbered 9, after V lost 7 bases and J lost 10 bases. The complete variable domain, with remaining parts taken from reference TRBV5-4 and TRBJ2-1, reads ETGVTQSPTHLIKTRGQQVTLRCSSQSGHNTVSWYQQALGQGPQFIFQYYREEENGRGNFPPRFSGLQFPNYSSELNVNALELDDSALYLCASVPDRGREQFFGPGTRLTVL.